The sequence of this T cell receptor (beta chain) was determined in a study of siplizumab effects on memory and regulatory T cells. Study-wide results and caveats: Under siplizumab, an average approximately 71% of mappable alloreactive CD4+ clones were Treg-derived, compared with around 25% in controls. Sequences below about 10^-5 frequency were poorly captured, limiting mapping of alloreactive clones.

In regard to this clone: Its antigen is still unknown.

The germline gives CDR1 SGHTA, CDR2 FQGNSA. Trimming stripped 1 base from V and 2 bases from J, with 5 bases between. The CDR3 extends over 13 amino acids. Some clones are missing from TCRdb's copy, which holds only in-frame ones; the method was immunoSEQ multiplex PCR. The sample has roughly 110,000 clones, just under 95% seen once; the top ten hold under 0.2%. The specimen was non-Treg CD4+ T cells sorted from blood. The clonotype comes from a human donor in good health. This sequence joins TRBV7-2 and TRBJ1-2; D ambiguous. The CDR3 DNA is TGTGCCAGCAGCTTAGTAATAAACTATGGCTACACCTTC. Residues: CASSLVINYGYTF.